This T cell receptor beta chain was recorded in a study of blood T cell repertoires in COVID-19. For the study at large: Both acute and convalescent COVID-19 samples were obtained from the United States, Italy and Spain. The analysed material was cDNA or gDNA that came from T cells, B-cell-depleted T cells, or PBMCs.

TCRdb keeps only in-frame clones here, not all; method: immunoSEQ multiplex PCR. The data show roughly 240,000 clones, more than 75% seen once. Sample: peripheral blood. This receptor was taken from a woman aged 55-70 years who had recovered from COVID-19.

CDR3 in amino acids: CASSQDLSRTGTTGETQYF. The CDR3 region has the DNA TGCGCCAGCAGCCAAGATCTCTCCAGGACAGGGACTACAGGGGAGACCCAGTACTTC. This sequence joins TRBV4-3 and TRBJ2-5; TRBD1 is a possible D gene (8 bases). Trimming pared 0 bases from V and 5 bases from J, leaving 25 bases between. The CDR3 length is 19 residues. Germline V lookup: CDR1 LGHNA, CDR2 YSLEER.